The 27 T cell receptor beta chains below come from one sample, sequenced in a study of Graves' ophthalmopathy and Graves' hyperthyroidism. As the template, RNA transcripts were used to amplify TCR beta CDR3 regions. Following a first-round RT-PCR that used HTBI primers, a second-round multiplex PCR was carried out. TCRdb reanalysed the multiplex PCR reads using MiXCR and keeps one entry per CDR3 protein. The sample shows around 590,000 distinct CDR3 sequences, about 35% of them seen only once. What was sequenced was peripheral blood or thyroid tissue (not recorded which). The source of these receptors is an adult man with Graves' hyperthyroidism.

There are many counts of this clonotype. The genes are TRBV20-1 and TRBJ2-7; 10 bases agree with TRBD2. Unmatched junction bases numbered 0, after V lost 2 bases and J lost 2 bases. Germline V gives CDR1 DFQATT, CDR2 SNEGSKA (reference sequence). The CDR3 totals 13 residues. The CDR3 spells CSARLAGAYEQYF. CDR3 DNA: TGCAGTGCTAGACTAGCGGGGGCCTACGAGCAGTACTTC.

V usage is TRBV11-3 and J usage is TRBJ2-5; 7 nucleotides match TRBD1. The germline V gene encodes CDR1 SGHNT and CDR2 YENEEA. Losses at the gene ends were 4 bases for V and 1 base for J; bases not matched to a gene: 6. This CDR3 comprises 15 residues. CDR3 in DNA: TGTGCCAGCAGCTATTCCTGGGACAGCCAAGAGACCCAGTACTTC. It specifies CASSYSWDSQETQYF.

This clonotype was counted only a few times. V gene TRBV5-5 combines with J gene TRBJ2-7; tentatively, D is TRBD1 (6 bases). Trimming took off 1 base at V and 5 bases at J, with 13 bases between the two ends. This CDR3 has 14 residues. CDR1 is SGHKS and CDR2 is YYEKEE in the germline V gene (reference sequence). The CDR3 loop is CASSLPGAGHEQYF. CDR3 DNA: TGTGCCAGCAGCTTGCCAGGGGCCGGCCACGAGCAGTACTTC.

This clonotype was picked up many times. The rearrangement joins TRBV19 to TRBJ2-2, with D maybe TRBD2 (6 bases). The germline V gene encodes CDR1 LNHDA and CDR2 SQIVND (reference sequence). The CDR3 has 17 amino acids. V lost 7 bases, J lost 4 bases, and 22 bases lay in between. The CDR3 loop is CASTTTVAGPITGELFF. For the CDR3, the DNA is TGTGCCAGTACCACAACCGTGGCGGGACCCATCACCGGGGAGCTGTTTTTT.

The table lists this clonotype with many counts. The chain carries TRBV29-1 and TRBJ2-7; D is tentatively TRBD1 or TRBD2 (7 bases each). Per germline, CDR1 SQVTM and CDR2 ANQGSEA. The CDR3 is 14 residues long. Trimming took off 0 bases at V and 6 bases at J, with 15 bases between the two ends. The chain's CDR3 is CSVEENIRGGEQYF. CDR3 in DNA: TGCAGCGTTGAAGAGAATATCAGGGGGGGCGAGCAGTACTTC.

The chain has TRBV29-1 and TRBJ1-4; D unclear. This CDR3 comprises 11 residues. The germline V gene encodes CDR1 SQVTM and CDR2 ANQGSEA. Between the trimmed V and J ends, which lost 3 bases and 5 bases, there was a span of 4 bases. DNA for the CDR3: TGCAGCGTTGAGGTAAATGAAAAACTGTTTTTT. Amino acid sequence: CSVEVNEKLFF.

This clonotype showed up many times. The chain combines TRBV7-9 with TRBJ2-7, with D tentatively TRBD2 (7 bases). This CDR3 spans 15 amino acids. The V and J ends lost 2 bases and 3 bases respectively, with 14 bases between them. The germline V gene has CDR1 SEHNR and CDR2 FQNEAQ (reference sequence). This CDR3 is CASSLQGGAGYEQYF. The CDR3 DNA is TGTGCCAGCAGCTTACAAGGGGGGGCTGGCTACGAGCAGTACTTC.

J is TRBJ2-5 and V is TRBV2; 9 bases align to TRBD2. CDR1 SNHLY and CDR2 FYNNEI come from the germline V gene. CDR3 length: 14 residues. Losses at the gene ends were 3 bases for V and 11 bases for J; bases not matched to a gene: 10. The CDR3 DNA is TGTGCCAGCAGTGAGCGGGAGGGAAACAATGAGCAGTACTTC. As protein: CASSEREGNNEQYF. Complete variable domain (other parts from reference TRBV2 and TRBJ2-5): EPEVTQTPSHQVTQMGQEVILRCVPISNHLYFYWYRQILGQKVEFLVSFYNNEISEKSEIFDDQFSVERPDGSNFTLKIRSTKLEDSAMYFCASSEREGNNEQYFGPGTRLLVL.

This clonotype was seen ten or more times. The V gene is TRBV12-3 or TRBV12-4, the J gene TRBJ2-7, with D perhaps matching TRBD1 (6 bases). V lost 5 bases and J lost 6, with 8 bases in between. CDR3 size: 11 residues. In nucleotides, the CDR3 is TGTGCCAGCAGTACAGGGAGCGAGCAGTACTTC. The encoded protein is CASSTGSEQYF.

This clonotype was counted ten times or more. This rearrangement joins TRBV11-1 to TRBJ2-1, with TRBD2 matching over 9 bases. The CDR3 loop spans 15 amino acids. V was pared by 5 bases and J by 5 bases, with 7 bases of the junction left unmatched. CDR1 is SGHAT, CDR2 FQDESV, per germline (reference sequence). The CDR3 DNA sequence: TGTGCCAGCAGCGCGCGGACTAGCGCTAACAATGAGCAGTTCTTC. Its protein is CASSARTSANNEQFF. Complete variable domain (other parts from reference TRBV11-1 and TRBJ2-1): EAEVAQSPRYKITEKSQAVAFWCDPISGHATLYWYRQILGQGPELLVQFQDESVVDDSQLPKDRFSAERLKGVDSTLKIQPAELGDSAMYLCASSARTSANNEQFFGPGTRLTVL.

This clonotype was detected ten times or more. V and J are TRBV24-1 and TRBJ1-2, with D uncertain. Germline CDR1 is KGHDR and CDR2 is SFDVKD. CDR3 length: 11 amino acids. The germline V and J ends were trimmed by 4 bases and 11 bases, with 10 bases remaining between them. The CDR3, as DNA: TGTGCCACCAGTGACCGCTGGCAGTACACCTTC. It is translated as CATSDRWQYTF.

This rearrangement joins TRBV12-3 or TRBV12-4 to TRBJ1-6, with 7 bases aligning to TRBD1. J was trimmed by 7 bases and V by 6 bases; bases with no gene match: 12. CDR3 length equals 16 residues. CDR3 region: CASSPSYRGLNSPLHF. The CDR3 DNA sequence: TGTGCCAGCAGCCCCAGCTACAGGGGATTAAATTCACCCCTCCACTTT.

A remark on this clonotype: An end of the junction differs from the germline gene, which may be a read error. The CDR3 DNA follows: TGTGCCTGCAGTTTACAGGGGGCGCAGAGCTCCTACGAGCAGTACTTC. Protein product: CACSLQGAQSSYEQYF. The rearrangement joins TRBV27 to TRBJ2-7, with TRBD1 matching over 9 bases. Germline V CDR1 and CDR2: MNHEY, SMNVEV (reference sequence). There are 16 residues in the CDR3.

This clonotype was seen only a few times. The chain employs TRBV27 and TRBJ2-2, with 11 positions matching TRBD1. The germline gives CDR1 MNHEY, CDR2 SMNVEV (reference sequence). With V trimmed by 8 bases and J by 4 bases, 3 bases remained unmatched. This CDR3 comprises 14 residues. The chain's CDR3 is CASRTGGFTGELFF. DNA of the CDR3: TGTGCCAGCCGGACAGGGGGCTTCACCGGGGAGCTGTTTTTT.

In its sample, this clonotype was seen many times. The V gene is TRBV6-5, the J gene TRBJ1-1; D is perhaps TRBD1 (5 bases). Trimming removed 4 bases from V and 7 bases from J, with 13 bases in between. CDR1 and CDR2 (germline): MNHEY, SVGAGI. This CDR3 has 13 amino acids. CDR3 amino acids: CASSSLSGGEAFF. The CDR3 coding sequence is TGTGCCAGCAGTTCCCTAAGTGGGGGTGAAGCTTTCTTT.

J is TRBJ2-7 and V is TRBV6-1; 8 bases line up with TRBD2. The CDR3 totals 20 residues. CDR1 MNHNS and CDR2 SASEGT come from the germline V gene. Trimming cost V 4 bases and J 0 bases; bases outside gene matches: 20. This CDR3 is CASSVTGGGPTTSSSYEQYF. The CDR3 DNA follows: TGTGCCAGCAGTGTGACTGGCGGGGGGCCGACAACTTCGAGCTCCTACGAGCAGTACTTC.

The chain employs TRBV20-1 and TRBJ2-5; 9 bases are a match to TRBD2. V trimming: 6 bases; J trimming: 5 bases; junction bases outside the gene matches: 13. Per the germline V gene, CDR1 is DFQATT and CDR2 is SNEGSKA (reference sequence). The CDR3 is made up of 15 amino acids. CDR3 sequence: CSAQMASSGVETQYF. As DNA, the CDR3 is TGCAGTGCCCAGATGGCCTCTAGCGGGGTTGAGACCCAGTACTTC.

This clonotype has a handful of counts. This chain links TRBV11-2 with TRBJ2-7; D is undetermined. This CDR3 is 15 amino acids long. Looked up from germline, CDR1 is SGHAT and CDR2 is FQNNGV. Trimming shortened V by 0 bases and J by 2 bases, and 11 bases separated the two germline ends. The CDR3 spells CASSLDWHGTYEQYF. The CDR3 DNA reads TGTGCCAGCAGCTTAGATTGGCACGGTACCTACGAGCAGTACTTC. The complete variable domain, with remaining parts taken from reference TRBV11-2 and TRBJ2-7, reads EAGVAQSPRYKIIEKRQSVAFWCNPISGHATLYWYQQILGQGPKLLIQFQNNGVVDDSQLPKDRFSAERLKGVDSTLKIQPAKLEDSAVYLCASSLDWHGTYEQYFGPGTRLTVT.

This chain uses TRBV10-2 with TRBJ1-6; D not certain. CDR3 length equals 18 residues. In germline, CDR1 is WSHSY, CDR2 SAAADI. Trimming left V 4 bases short and J 0 bases short, with 16 bases between. The CDR3 loop reads CASSAAPKGRSYNSPLHF. DNA for the CDR3: TGCGCCAGCAGTGCGGCCCCAAAAGGACGCTCCTATAATTCACCCCTCCACTTT.

The V gene is TRBV3-1, the J gene TRBJ2-7; 8 bases are shared with TRBD2. V lost 8 bases, J lost 5 bases, and 2 bases stayed unmatched. The germline V gene has CDR1 LGHDT and CDR2 YNNKEL (reference sequence). The CDR3 runs 11 residues. The CDR3 protein is CASDGGDEQYF. CDR3 sequence (DNA): TGTGCCAGCGACGGGGGGGACGAGCAGTACTTC.

This clonotype was found many times. The chain joins TRBV28 to TRBJ2-7; D is undetermined. Germline CDR1 MDHEN, CDR2 SYDVKM. This CDR3 has 10 amino acids. The V end lost 2 bases, the J end lost 6 bases, and 2 bases lay between the germline ends. CDR3 DNA sequence: TGTGCCAGCAGTTTAGGCGAGCAGTACTTC. It is translated as CASSLGEQYF. The complete variable domain, with remaining parts taken from reference TRBV28 and TRBJ2-7, reads DVKVTQSSRYLVKRTGEKVFLECVQDMDHENMFWYRQDPGLGLRLIYFSYDVKMKEKGDIPEGYSVSREKKERFSLILESASTNQTSMYLCASSLGEQYFGPGTRLTVT.

The table lists this clonotype with a few counts. The chain has TRBV20-1 and TRBJ1-1; TRBD1 is a possible D gene (6 bases). Per the germline V gene, CDR1 is DFQATT and CDR2 is SNEGSKA (reference sequence). CDR3 length equals 14 residues. V lost 0 bases and J 7 bases, leaving 15 bases between the germline ends. CDR3 loop: CSARDSGARIEAFF. CDR3 nucleotides: TGCAGTGCTAGAGATTCAGGGGCTAGGATTGAAGCTTTCTTT.

The V and J genes are TRBV20-1 and TRBJ1-4, with D possibly being TRBD1 (6 bases). This CDR3 has 14 amino acids. V was cut by 3 bases and J by 10 bases, with 18 bases left in between. The germline gives CDR1 DFQATT, CDR2 SNEGSKA (reference sequence). The CDR3 reads CSASSLVRGGKLFF. CDR3 in DNA: TGCAGTGCTAGTTCCCTAGTGAGGGGGGGAAAACTGTTTTTT.

A remark on this clonotype: One end of the junction is discordant with germline, which a read error may explain. The chain employs TRBV12-3 or TRBV12-4 and TRBJ2-7, with a possible D match to TRBD1 (5 bases). This CDR3 is 13 amino acids long. In DNA form, the CDR3 reads TGTGCCAGCAGTCGTGACAGTCTCTACGGGCAGTACTTC. The encoded protein is CASSRDSLYGQYF.

The CDR3 region has the DNA TGCAGTGCTAGGGGGGCCAACGTCCTGACTTTC. This encodes CSARGANVLTF. The V call is TRBV20-1, the J call TRBJ2-6; the D is unclear. CDR1 and CDR2 from the germline V gene are DFQATT and SNEGSKA (reference sequence). Trimming took 3 bases from V and 4 from J, leaving 1 base between them. CDR3 length: 11 amino acids.

This clonotype was seen many times. The J gene is TRBJ1-4, the V gene TRBV24-1, with TRBD1 matching over 8 bases. The CDR3 runs to 17 residues. The germline V gene encodes CDR1 KGHDR and CDR2 SFDVKD. Losses at the gene ends were 3 bases for V and 8 bases for J; bases not matched to a gene: 13. CDR3 in DNA: TGTGCCACCAGTGATGGGCATAGGACAGGGAACAGAGAAAAACTGTTTTTT. This sequence encodes CATSDGHRTGNREKLFF.

The chain is built from TRBV2 and TRBJ1-5; TRBD1 is a possible D gene (5 bases). The CDR3 spans 16 residues. V was clipped by 5 bases and J by 2 bases, with 16 bases between them. From germline, CDR1 is SNHLY and CDR2 FYNNEI. The CDR3 sequence: CASSLWQGGGNQPQHF. The DNA for the CDR3 is TGTGCCAGCAGTTTGTGGCAGGGAGGTGGCAATCAGCCCCAGCATTTT. The full variable domain, in which reference TRBV2 and TRBJ1-5 provide the parts outside the CDR3, is EPEVTQTPSHQVTQMGQEVILRCVPISNHLYFYWYRQILGQKVEFLVSFYNNEISEKSEIFDDQFSVERPDGSNFTLKIRSTKLEDSAMYFCASSLWQGGGNQPQHFGDGTRLSIL.